These 28 T cell receptor beta chains came from one sample sequenced in a study of blood T cell repertoires in COVID-19 (dated by TCRdb to 2018 to 2020). The method was the immunoSEQ multiplex PCR assay. The immuneACCESS repertoire file appears here via TCRdb, limited to in-frame rearrangements. These files lack a portion of the clones; in checked studies, under half of the deficit traces to unresolved V genes, and the cause of the others is not known. The sample data list 24,000 or so clones, and approximately 86% of these were observed just once. The top ten constitute 18% of the sample. What was sequenced was peripheral blood. Receptor source: a human donor with acute or convalescent COVID-19. The donor label of this sample is uncertain.

This clone was detected a few times. This chain uses TRBV3-1 (or the pseudogene TRBV3-2) with TRBJ2-7; a possible D gene is TRBD1 (5 bases). The V gene lost 5 bases and the J gene lost 0 bases, with 11 bases spanning the gap. This CDR3 comprises 14 residues. Germline CDR1 LGHDT, CDR2 YNNKEL (reference sequence). The CDR3 DNA follows: TGTGCCAGCAGCAAGCAGACAGCCTCCTACGAGCAGTACTTC. It yields the protein CASSKQTASYEQYF.

This clone was detected a few times. CDR3 coding DNA: TGTGCCAGCAGCCAAGAACCCCACCCAGGGGGCGGCTACACCTTC. Protein product: CASSQEPHPGGGYTF. This rearrangement joins TRBV4-2 to TRBJ1-2, with 8 bases aligning to TRBD1. Germline CDR1 reads LGHNA; CDR2 reads YNFKEQ. V lost 0 bases, J lost 8 bases, and 8 bases stayed unmatched. This CDR3 comprises 15 residues.

The rearrangement links TRBV18 to TRBJ2-5, with D perhaps matching TRBD2 (5 bases). Germline assignment: CDR1 KGHSH and CDR2 LQKENI. V lost 5 bases to trimming and J lost 4 bases, with 17 bases between them. The length of the CDR3 is 15 residues. Written as DNA, the CDR3 is TGTGCCAGCTCAATCCCAAAGGGAGTGGGAGAGACCCAGTACTTC. As protein: CASSIPKGVGETQYF.

V is TRBV7-2 and J is TRBJ2-5; TRBD2 might be the D (7 bases). There are 14 residues in the CDR3. V lost 3 bases and J lost 4, with 12 bases in between. Looked up from germline, CDR1 is SGHTA and CDR2 is FQGNSA. CDR3 protein: CASSFGGQGETQYF. The CDR3 DNA reads as TGTGCCAGCAGCTTCGGGGGGCAGGGAGAGACCCAGTACTTC. The whole variable domain, filled in from reference TRBV7-2 and TRBJ2-5, reads GAGVSQSPSNKVTEKGKDVELRCDPISGHTALYWYRQSLGQGLEFLIYFQGNSAPDKSGLPSDRFSAERTGGSVSTLTIQRTQQEDSAVYLCASSFGGQGETQYFGPGTRLLVL.

The gene calls are TRBV6-6 and TRBJ2-1, with TRBD2 matching 9 bases. The CDR3 spans 16 residues. Germline V CDR1 and CDR2: MNHNY, SVGAGI (reference sequence). J gave up 3 bases and V 9 bases, and 12 bases lay outside the gene matches. The CDR3 is CASLMSGSGSYNEQFF. In nucleotides, the CDR3 is TGTGCCAGTCTTATGAGTGGTAGCGGGAGCTACAATGAGCAGTTCTTC.

The chain uses TRBV9 and TRBJ1-5, with 7 bases that match TRBD1. Germline V gene data show CDR1 as SGDLS and CDR2 as YYNGEE. V trimming: 4 bases; J trimming: 6 bases; junction bases outside the gene matches: 10. The CDR3 sequence is 15 residues long. CDR3 sequence: CASSPTGETAQPQHF. In DNA form, the CDR3 reads TGTGCCAGCAGCCCTACAGGGGAGACGGCTCAGCCCCAGCATTTT.

The rearrangement uses TRBV6-2 or TRBV6-3 and TRBJ2-7; 10 bases match TRBD2. CDR1 and CDR2 from the germline V gene are MNHEY and SVGEGT. CDR3 length: 18 residues. The V and J ends lost 2 bases and 0 bases, in that order; junction bases with no gene match: 10. CDR3 bases: TGTGCCAGCAGTTACCTCGGGGGAAGCGGGAGGGTCTCCTACGAGCAGTACTTC. Translated, it gives CASSYLGGSGRVSYEQYF.

The V gene is TRBV12-5, the J gene TRBJ1-5; 10 nucleotides agree with TRBD1. CDR1 is LGHNT and CDR2 is FRNRAP in the germline V gene. CDR3 length: 15 residues. V was clipped by 6 bases and J by 2 bases; unmatched bases: 4. Here the CDR3 DNA reads TGTGCTAGTGGGATGGGGACAGGGGGCAATCAGCCCCAGCATTTT. It yields the protein CASGMGTGGNQPQHF.

This chain uses TRBV6-2 or TRBV6-3 with TRBJ1-2; 8 nucleotides line up with TRBD1. Germline CDR1 and CDR2: MNHEY and SVGEGT. The CDR3 extends over 15 amino acids. V shed 2 bases, J shed 5 bases, and the junction held 7 bases outside the gene matches. The CDR3 coding sequence is TGTGCCAGCAGTTACGGACAGGGCAAGACATATGGCTACACCTTC. Protein: CASSYGQGKTYGYTF.

This clone was seen a handful of times. The chain employs TRBV6-4 and TRBJ1-1; 7 nucleotides match TRBD1. Looked up from germline, CDR1 is MRHNA and CDR2 is SNTAGT. This CDR3 is built from 13 residues. The V segment lost 6 bases and the J segment 1 base; nucleotides outside the gene matches: 2. The CDR3 loop is CASSPGGNTEAFF. The CDR3 DNA is TGTGCCAGCAGCCCAGGGGGGAACACTGAAGCTTTCTTT.

The rearrangement joins TRBV6-6 to TRBJ1-3; D is unclear. V was pared by 10 bases and J by 4 bases, with 11 bases between. This CDR3 spans 12 amino acids. Germline V gene lookup returns CDR1 MNHNY and CDR2 SVGAGI (reference sequence). Here the CDR3 DNA reads TGTGCCACCAAAGCCGGGGGAAACACCATATATTTT. Its translation is CATKAGGNTIYF.

This clone was counted between two and nine times. The rearrangement links TRBV10-1 to TRBJ1-6, with 9 bases that match TRBD1. There are 14 residues in the CDR3. The J segment lost 9 bases and the V segment lost 6 bases, leaving 6 bases of the junction unmatched. The V gene's germline CDR1 is WNHNN and CDR2 SYGVQD (reference sequence). Written as DNA, the CDR3 is TGCGCCAGCAGCAGGGACAGGGTAGGTTCACCCCTCCACTTT. This gives the protein CASSRDRVGSPLHF.

V gene TRBV7-2 combines with J gene TRBJ2-7; D is possibly TRBD1 (5 bases). There are 13 residues in the CDR3. Germline loops: CDR1 SGHTA, CDR2 FQGNSA. Trimming removed 1 base from V and 2 bases from J, with 6 bases in between. The CDR3 spells CASSLGGPYEQYF. DNA for the CDR3: TGTGCCAGCAGCTTAGGGGGCCCCTACGAGCAGTACTTC.

J is TRBJ1-6 and V is TRBV6-4, with D possibly being TRBD1 (5 bases). The CDR3 is 11 amino acids. Trimming removed 10 bases at V and 9 bases at J, with 10 bases between. Germline CDR1 MRHNA, CDR2 SNTAGT. In DNA, the CDR3 is TGTGCCAAACAGCAGGGTTCACCCCTCCACTTT. It codes for CAKQQGSPLHF.

In this sample, this clone turned up once. J is TRBJ1-1 and V is TRBV5-1; 8 bases line up with TRBD1. This CDR3 is 14 amino acids long. CDR1 and CDR2 from the germline V gene are SGHRS and YFSETQ. Unmatched junction bases numbered 7, after V lost 5 bases and J lost 4 bases. The CDR3 loop reads CASRHGDRGTEAFF. Written as DNA, the CDR3 is TGCGCCAGCAGACACGGCGACAGGGGCACTGAAGCTTTCTTT.

Only one count was recorded for this clone. The rearrangement joins TRBV6-1 to TRBJ2-3; TRBD2 might be the D (5 bases). Per germline, CDR1 MNHNS and CDR2 SASEGT. Trimming stripped 5 bases from V and 0 bases from J, with 12 bases between. The CDR3 consists of 15 residues. The CDR3 protein is CASSLLRGSTDTQYF. In DNA form, the CDR3 reads TGTGCCAGCAGTTTGCTCCGGGGAAGCACAGATACGCAGTATTTT.

About this clone itself: At one end the junction does not follow the germline gene, possibly because of a read error. The genes are TRBV7-9 and TRBJ2-7; TRBD1 agrees at 7 bases. The CDR3 length is 15 residues. The germline V gene encodes CDR1 SEHNR and CDR2 FQNEAQ (reference sequence). The CDR3 sequence is CASSLGDRVVSETHF. Written as DNA, the CDR3 is TGTGCCAGCAGCTTAGGCGACAGGGTAGTCTCGGAGACGCACTTC.

V usage is TRBV2 and J usage is TRBJ2-7; D gene unclear. Deletions cut 8 bases from V and 2 bases from J, with 13 bases between. Per germline, CDR1 SNHLY and CDR2 FYNNEI. CDR3 size: 13 residues. The CDR3 nucleotides are TGTGCCAGCCCCCGGCCGGGTACCTACGAGCAGTACTTC. Its protein is CASPRPGTYEQYF.

This sequence joins TRBV19 and TRBJ1-5, with D unclear. Germline CDR1 reads LNHDA; CDR2 reads SQIVND (reference sequence). Between the trimmed V and J ends, which lost 1 base and 0 bases, there was a span of 7 bases. The CDR3 has 15 residues. This CDR3 reads CASSIGQISNQPQHF. The CDR3 region has the DNA TGTGCCAGTAGTATAGGGCAGATTAGCAATCAGCCCCAGCATTTT.

The chain has TRBV5-6 and TRBJ2-3, with 8 bases identical to TRBD2. Germline V CDR1 and CDR2: SGHDT, YYEEEE. The CDR3 runs 16 residues. Germline trimming cut 4 bases from V and 3 bases from J; bases unmatched to any gene: 10. CDR3 region: CASSIGRGARTDTQYF. In DNA, the CDR3 is TGTGCCAGCAGCATCGGGAGGGGGGCGAGAACAGATACGCAGTATTTT.

The chain has TRBV9 and TRBJ2-4, with TRBD2 identical over 10 bases. This CDR3 comprises 16 residues. Germline V gives CDR1 SGDLS, CDR2 YYNGEE. Unmatched junction bases numbered 9, after V lost 3 bases and J lost 6 bases. CDR3 sequence reads: CASSAASGGGGNIQYF. DNA for the CDR3: TGTGCCAGCAGCGCCGCTAGCGGGGGCGGGGGAAACATTCAGTACTTC.

The chain carries TRBV5-1 and TRBJ2-2, with 7 bases fitting TRBD1. The V and J ends lost 4 bases and 6 bases, in that order; junction bases with no gene match: 6. The CDR3 totals 14 residues. Germline-derived CDR1 and CDR2 are SGHRS and YFSETQ. CDR3: CASSADRDAGELFF. As DNA, the CDR3 is TGCGCCAGCAGCGCCGACAGGGACGCCGGGGAGCTGTTTTTT.

The V call is TRBV20-1, the J call TRBJ2-5, with a tentative D call TRBD2 (5 bases). Germline loops: CDR1 DFQATT, CDR2 SNEGSKA (reference sequence). With 3 bases removed from V and 4 bases from J, the gap between germline ends came to 12 bases. CDR3 size: 13 residues. The CDR3, as DNA: TGCAGTGCTAGTGTGGAGGACCGAGAGACCCAGTACTTC. This gives the protein CSASVEDRETQYF.

DNA of the CDR3: TGTGCCAGCAGTGACCGAGCAGGGCAAGAGACCCAGTACTTC. Translating it yields CASSDRAGQETQYF. The chain couples TRBV2 to TRBJ2-5; D is perhaps TRBD1 (5 bases). The CDR3 is 14 amino acids. V was shortened by 3 bases and J by 2 bases, with 10 bases between the two germline ends. Germline loops: CDR1 SNHLY, CDR2 FYNNEI.

The rearrangement uses TRBV7-2 and TRBJ2-7; D might be TRBD2 (7 bases). Germline CDR1 SGHTA, CDR2 FQGNSA. Trimming removed 8 bases at V and 3 bases at J, with 17 bases between. CDR3 length: 14 amino acids. This chain's CDR3 is CASAGEGGNYEQYF. The CDR3 coding sequence is TGTGCCAGCGCAGGGGAGGGGGGCAACTACGAGCAGTACTTC.

This chain links TRBV5-6 with TRBJ2-7; TRBD1 is a possible D gene (6 bases). Germline lookup yields CDR1 SGHDT and CDR2 YYEEEE. The CDR3 has 13 residues. Trimming cost V 3 bases and J 1 base, with 8 bases left between them. The CDR3 nucleotides read TGTGCCAGCAGCTACGGACAGTCCTACGAGCAGTACTTC. Translation: CASSYGQSYEQYF.

The chain has TRBV5-1 and TRBJ1-2; weak D call: TRBD1 (6 bases). The CDR3 sequence is 13 residues long. The V end lost 5 bases, the J end lost 8 bases, and 16 bases lay between the germline ends. The germline V gene has CDR1 SGHRS and CDR2 YFSETQ. The CDR3 nucleotides are TGCGCCAGCAGGAGGGAAGAGGGGGAAGGCTACACCTTC. Protein: CASRREEGEGYTF. Full variable domain (rest looked up from reference TRBV5-1 and TRBJ1-2): KAGVTQTPRYLIKTRGQQVTLSCSPISGHRSVSWYQQTPGQGLQFLFEYFSETQRNKGNFPGRFSGRQFSNSRSEMNVSTLELGDSALYLCASRREEGEGYTFGSGTRLTVV.

This rearrangement joins TRBV19 to TRBJ2-5; D perhaps matches TRBD1 (5 bases). Germline lookup yields CDR1 LNHDA and CDR2 SQIVND (reference sequence). The CDR3 is 15 residues long. V lost 4 bases, J lost 2 bases, and 14 bases lay in between. In DNA form, the CDR3 reads TGTGCCAGTAGTACGGGTGGGGCGCAACAAGAGACCCAGTACTTC. It specifies CASSTGGAQQETQYF. Complete variable domain (other parts from reference TRBV19 and TRBJ2-5): DGGITQSPKYLFRKEGQNVTLSCEQNLNHDAMYWYRQDPGQGLRLIYYSQIVNDFQKGDIAEGYSVSREKKESFPLTVTSAQKNPTAFYLCASSTGGAQQETQYFGPGTRLLVL.